This TCR beta chain was observed in a study of T cells after yellow fever vaccination. In the study overall: Low-cell-number fractions were prepared with SMART-Seq v4 Ultra Low Input. Points from the study as a whole: Sorted repertoires could include abundant contaminating clonotypes from bulk cells.

This clonotype occurred many times. Its antigen remains unknown. From the 5' RACE reads, TCRdb called clonotypes with MiXCR, one entry per CDR3 protein. The data show 310,000 or so distinct CDR3 sequences, with around 3.6% seen just once and about a quarter held by the top ten. The clonotype comes from a young man who received the YFV17D yellow fever vaccine. The sample in question was PBMCs, obtained on the day of the yellow fever booster vaccination.

The CDR3: CASSSDPYTGRLFF. In DNA, the CDR3 is TGTGCCAGCAGCTCAGACCCTTACACAGGGCGACTGTTTTTT. The chain couples TRBV7-9 to TRBJ1-4; possible D gene TRBD1, 6 bases. The ends were cut back, 4 bases at V and 13 bases at J, with 19 bases in the middle. This CDR3 is 14 amino acids long. The V gene's germline CDR1 is SEHNR and CDR2 FQNEAQ (reference sequence).